This TCR beta chain is drawn from a study of T-cell memory formation after mild COVID-19. Turning to the study itself: Each donor largely had its own TCR clusters. Notes on the study in general: Proof of SARS-CoV-2 specificity was absent for the second-wave clones that crested on day 37. Clones that shrank (day 15 to 85) were balanced CD4/CD8, whereas later expanders leaned CD4+.

This clonotype was detected a few times. Its antigen is as yet unknown. V shed 5 bases, J shed 9 bases, and the junction held 8 bases outside the gene matches. CDR1 MDHEN and CDR2 SYDVKM come from the germline V gene. This CDR3 has 15 amino acids. Each CDR3 protein gets one entry after TCRdb re-called the 5' RACE reads with MiXCR. The data contain about 400,000 distinct CDR3 sequences, roughly 18% of them seen just once; the ten biggest clones take up about 22%. The sequenced material came from PBMCs or a T cell subset sorted from them (not recorded which). This chain uses TRBV28 with TRBJ1-6, with 9 bases identical to TRBD1. The sequence derives from a man aged 18 to 30 who had mild COVID-19 (a few samples of this study predate the infection). Cell type and time point are not known. CDR3 region: CASSKGTGGSSPLHF. In nucleotides, the CDR3 is TGTGCCAGCAGTAAGGGAACAGGGGGCTCTTCACCCCTCCACTTT.